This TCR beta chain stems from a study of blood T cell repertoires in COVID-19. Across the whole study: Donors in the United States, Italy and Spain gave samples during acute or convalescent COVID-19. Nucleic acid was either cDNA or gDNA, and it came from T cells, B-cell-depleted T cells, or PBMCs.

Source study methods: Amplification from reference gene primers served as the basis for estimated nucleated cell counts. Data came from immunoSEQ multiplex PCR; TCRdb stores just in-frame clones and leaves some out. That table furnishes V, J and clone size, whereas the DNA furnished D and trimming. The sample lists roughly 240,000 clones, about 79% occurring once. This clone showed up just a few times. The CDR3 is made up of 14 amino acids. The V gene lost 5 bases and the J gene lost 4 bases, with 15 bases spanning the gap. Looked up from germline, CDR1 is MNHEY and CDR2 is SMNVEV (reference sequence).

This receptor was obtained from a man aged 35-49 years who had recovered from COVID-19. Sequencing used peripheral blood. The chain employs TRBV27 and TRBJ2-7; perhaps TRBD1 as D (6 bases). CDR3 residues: CASSLESTGYEQYF. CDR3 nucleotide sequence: TGTGCCAGCAGTCTAGAATCAACAGGGTACGAGCAGTACTTC.